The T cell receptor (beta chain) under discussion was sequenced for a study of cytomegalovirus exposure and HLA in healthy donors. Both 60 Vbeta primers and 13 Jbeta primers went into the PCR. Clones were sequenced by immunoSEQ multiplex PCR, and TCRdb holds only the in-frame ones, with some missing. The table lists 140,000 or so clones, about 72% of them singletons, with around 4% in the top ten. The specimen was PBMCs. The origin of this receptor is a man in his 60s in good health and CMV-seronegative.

The CDR3, as DNA: TGTGCCAGCAGCCATCCCACAGGGATGGAGACCCAGTACTTC. It yields the protein CASSHPTGMETQYF. V gene TRBV7-2 combines with J gene TRBJ2-5; D might be TRBD1 (6 bases). The CDR3 is 14 amino acids. Germline assignment: CDR1 SGHTA and CDR2 FQGNSA. Trimming cost V 5 bases and J 5 bases, with 15 bases left between them.